A selection of T cell receptor beta chains follows, all from one sample in a study of blood T cell repertoires in COVID-19. Profiled with immunoSEQ multiplex PCR; TCRdb holds only in-frame clones, not every one. The profile shows roughly 330,000 clones, approximately 90% of them singletons. Sequencing input: PBMCs or T cells enriched from blood (not recorded which). These receptors were obtained from a young woman who had recovered from COVID-19. Both conserved end residues are part of each CDR3. D genes are given only for firm matches. The size field is filled for only some rows; it gives once, few, many or a size class.

TRBJ1-3 - TRBV5-1 - CASSPQTGSGNTIYF TGCGCCAGCAGCCCGCAAACCGGCTCTGGAAACACCATATATTTT
TRBJ2-1 - TRBV7-6 TRBD2 CASSLAPSGLNNEQFF TGTGCCAGCAGCTTAGCCCCTAGCGGATTAAACAATGAGCAGTTCTTC
TRBJ2-3 - TRBV6-5 - CASSPTYPTDTQYF TGTGCCAGCAGCCCAACTTACCCCACAGATACGCAGTATTTT
TRBJ1-1 - TRBV11-2 - CASSLFGGENTEAFF TGTGCCAGCAGCTTATTTGGGGGGGAGAACACTGAAGCTTTCTTT
TRBJ1-4 - TRBV6-1 - CASSEGGSLFNEKLFF TGTGCCAGCAGTGAGGGCGGGAGCCTTTTTAATGAAAAACTGTTTTTT
TRBJ1-1 - TRBV14 - CASSQDLGAMNTEAFF TGTGCCAGCAGCCAAGATTTAGGGGCGATGAACACTGAAGCTTTCTTT
TRBJ2-7 - TRBV2 - CASRATPTAYEQYF TGTGCCAGCAGGGCGACTCCCACCGCCTACGAGCAGTACTTC
TRBJ2-2 - TRBV5-1 TRBD2 CASSGGLAGHSNTGELFF TGCGCCAGCAGCGGGGGACTAGCGGGGCACTCGAACACCGGGGAGCTGTTTTTT
TRBJ1-1 - TRBV19 - CASSIGLGGTEAFF TGTGCCAGTAGTATTGGGTTAGGGGGCACTGAAGCTTTCTTT
TRBJ2-7 - TRBV5-4 - CASSLGRTTDEQYF TGTGCCAGCAGCTTGGGCCGCACTACCGACGAGCAGTACTTC
TRBJ2-4 - TRBV7-8 - CASSSRIGGAVTATKNIQYF TGTGCCAGCAGCTCTAGAATTGGGGGGGCCGTAACCGCGACCAAAAACATTCAGTACTTC
TRBJ2-1 - TRBV4-2 - CASSQFDSQGEGEQFF TGTGCCAGCAGCCAATTTGACAGCCAAGGTGAAGGTGAGCAGTTCTTC
TRBJ2-7 - TRBV30 TRBD2 CAWSAGTSGRRSYEQYF TGTGCCTGGAGTGCAGGGACTAGCGGGAGGAGATCCTACGAGCAGTACTTC
TRBJ1-2 few TRBV6-5 - CASSSGQIYPYGYTF TGTGCCAGCAGTTCCGGACAGATTTATCCCTATGGCTACACCTTC
TRBJ1-2 - TRBV2 - CASSGLTTNYGYTF TGTGCCAGCAGTGGTTTAACAACTAACTATGGCTACACCTTC
TRBJ1-5 - TRBV2 - CASRQGKNHQPQHF TGTGCCAGCAGACAGGGAAAGAACCATCAGCCCCAGCATTTT
TRBJ2-3 - TRBV5-1 - CASSWDSRGTDTQYF TGCGCCAGCAGCTGGGACTCTCGCGGCACAGATACGCAGTATTTT
TRBJ1-1 - TRBV18 - CASSPHKETEAFF TGTGCCAGCTCACCCCATAAAGAGACTGAAGCTTTCTTT
TRBJ2-1 - TRBV28 TRBD2 CASIGASGINEQFF TGTGCCAGCATCGGAGCTAGCGGGATCAATGAGCAGTTCTTC
TRBJ2-1 - TRBV9 - CASSPPRVDEQFF TGTGCCAGCAGCCCCCCACGCGTCGATGAGCAGTTCTTC
TRBJ1-1 - TRBV14 - CASSQEQGFPSPNTEAFF TGTGCCAGCAGCCAAGAGCAGGGGTTCCCCAGTCCGAACACTGAAGCTTTCTTT
TRBJ2-5 - TRBV12-3/TRBV12-4 TRBD1 CASRVTGIETQYF TGTGCCAGCAGAGTGACAGGGATCGAGACCCAGTACTTC
TRBJ2-2 - TRBV5-1 TRBD2 CASSLGLAAPLNTGELFF TGCGCCAGCAGCTTGGGACTAGCGGCTCCCTTGAACACCGGGGAGCTGTTTTTT
TRBJ2-3 - TRBV12-3/TRBV12-4 - CASSSGTDTQYF TGTGCCAGCAGTTCCGGCACAGATACGCAGTATTTT
TRBJ1-2 - TRBV5-1 TRBD1 CASSLGDRGLLYGYTF TGCGCCAGCAGCTTGGGGGACAGGGGGCTACTCTATGGCTACACCTTC
TRBJ1-5 - TRBV28 - CASSPGVGYQPQHF TGTGCCAGCAGCCCAGGGGTCGGGTATCAGCCCCAGCATTTT
TRBJ1-5 - TRBV4-2 - CASSQVIRTSGNQPQHF TGTGCCAGCAGCCAAGTAATTAGGACATCTGGCAATCAGCCCCAGCATTTT
TRBJ1-2 - TRBV30 TRBD1 CAWSATGGYGYTF TGTGCCTGGAGTGCCACAGGGGGCTATGGCTACACCTTC
TRBJ2-3 - TRBV7-8 - CASSLEVTGLRGAVDTQYF TGTGCCAGCAGCTTAGAGGTGACAGGGCTGCGGGGGGCGGTCGATACGCAGTATTTT